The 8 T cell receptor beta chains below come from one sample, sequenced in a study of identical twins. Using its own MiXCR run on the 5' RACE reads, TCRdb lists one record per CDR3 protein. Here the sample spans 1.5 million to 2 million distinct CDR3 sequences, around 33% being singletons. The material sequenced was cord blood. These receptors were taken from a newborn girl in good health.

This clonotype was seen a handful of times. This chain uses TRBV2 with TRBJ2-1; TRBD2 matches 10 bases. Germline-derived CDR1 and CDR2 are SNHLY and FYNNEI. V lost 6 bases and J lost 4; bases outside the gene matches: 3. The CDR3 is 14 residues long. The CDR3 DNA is TGTGCCAGCAGGGAACTAGCGGGATACAATGAGCAGTTCTTC. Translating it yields CASRELAGYNEQFF.

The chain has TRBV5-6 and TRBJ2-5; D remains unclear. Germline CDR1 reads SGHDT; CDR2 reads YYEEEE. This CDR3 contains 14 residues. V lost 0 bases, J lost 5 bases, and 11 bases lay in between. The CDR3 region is CASSLVKNSETQYF. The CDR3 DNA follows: TGTGCCAGCAGCTTGGTGAAGAACTCCGAGACCCAGTACTTC.

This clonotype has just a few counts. In DNA form, the CDR3 reads TGTGCCAGCAGCCGCTGGGGACAGGACAGCACAGATACGCAGTATTTT. It is translated as CASSRWGQDSTDTQYF. The chain carries TRBV13 and TRBJ2-3; 8 nucleotides align to TRBD1. V shed 5 bases, J shed 0 bases, and the junction held 7 bases outside the gene matches. Per germline, CDR1 PRHDT and CDR2 FYEKMQ (reference sequence). The CDR3 extends over 16 amino acids.

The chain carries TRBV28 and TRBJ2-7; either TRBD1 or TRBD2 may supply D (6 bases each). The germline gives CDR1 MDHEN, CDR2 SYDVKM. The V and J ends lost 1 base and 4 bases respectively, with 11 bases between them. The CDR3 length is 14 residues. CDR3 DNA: TGTGCCAGCAGTTTATTGGGGGCGGGGTACGAGCAGTACTTC. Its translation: CASSLLGAGYEQYF.

The CDR3 coding sequence is TGTGCCAGCCGGCAAGGGATCAATCAGCCCCAGCATTTT. Translated, it gives CASRQGINQPQHF. The chain recombines TRBV6-2 or TRBV6-3 with TRBJ1-5; D remains ambiguous. The CDR3 covers 13 residues. Germline CDR1 MNHEY, CDR2 SVGEGT. Deletions cut 8 bases from V and 3 bases from J, with 11 bases between.

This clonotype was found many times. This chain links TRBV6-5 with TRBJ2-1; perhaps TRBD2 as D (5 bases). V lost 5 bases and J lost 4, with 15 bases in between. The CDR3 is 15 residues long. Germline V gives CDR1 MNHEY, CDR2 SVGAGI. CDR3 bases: TGTGCCAGCAGTAGCGGATCAACTACTTACAATGAGCAGTTCTTC. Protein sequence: CASSSGSTTYNEQFF.

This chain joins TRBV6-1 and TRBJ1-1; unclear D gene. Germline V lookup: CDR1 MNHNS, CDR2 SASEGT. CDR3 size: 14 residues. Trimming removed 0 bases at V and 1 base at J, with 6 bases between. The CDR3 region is CASSEAQQNTEAFF. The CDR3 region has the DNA TGTGCCAGCAGTGAAGCGCAGCAGAACACTGAAGCTTTCTTT.

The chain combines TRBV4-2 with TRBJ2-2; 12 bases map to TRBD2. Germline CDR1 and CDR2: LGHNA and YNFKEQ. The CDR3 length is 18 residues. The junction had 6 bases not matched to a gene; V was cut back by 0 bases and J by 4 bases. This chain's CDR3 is CASSQDRLAGDLTGELFF. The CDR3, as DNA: TGTGCCAGCAGCCAAGATCGACTAGCGGGAGACCTCACCGGGGAGCTGTTTTTT.